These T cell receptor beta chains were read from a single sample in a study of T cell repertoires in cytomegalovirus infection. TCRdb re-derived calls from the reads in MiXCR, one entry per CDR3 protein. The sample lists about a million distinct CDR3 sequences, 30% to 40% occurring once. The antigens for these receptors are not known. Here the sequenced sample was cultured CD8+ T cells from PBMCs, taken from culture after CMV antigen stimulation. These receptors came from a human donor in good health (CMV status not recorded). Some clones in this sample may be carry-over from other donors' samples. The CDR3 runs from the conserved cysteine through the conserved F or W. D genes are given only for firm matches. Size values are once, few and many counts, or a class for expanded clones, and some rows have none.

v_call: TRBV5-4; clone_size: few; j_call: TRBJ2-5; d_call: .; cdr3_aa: CASSRLQGETQYF; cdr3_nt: TGTGCCAGCAGCCGCCTTCAAGGGGAGACCCAGTACTTC
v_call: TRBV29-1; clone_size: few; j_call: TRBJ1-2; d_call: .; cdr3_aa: CSAKGETKPPNYGYTF; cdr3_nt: TGCAGCGCCAAAGGGGAAACAAAGCCCCCTAACTATGGCTACACCTTC
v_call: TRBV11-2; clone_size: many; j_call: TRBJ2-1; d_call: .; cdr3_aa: CASSSPGVGSYNEQFF; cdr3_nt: TGTGCCAGCAGCTCGCCGGGAGTCGGCTCCTACAATGAGCAGTTCTTC
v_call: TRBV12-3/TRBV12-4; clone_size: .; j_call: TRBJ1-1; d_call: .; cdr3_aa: CASSLPAFPTNTEAFF; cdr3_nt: TGTGCCAGCAGCCTCCCAGCGTTTCCGACGAACACTGAAGCTTTCTTT
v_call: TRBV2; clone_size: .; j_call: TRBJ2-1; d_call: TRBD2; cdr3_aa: CASTRTSGNNEQFF; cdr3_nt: TGTGCCAGCACCAGGACTAGCGGAAACAATGAGCAGTTCTTC
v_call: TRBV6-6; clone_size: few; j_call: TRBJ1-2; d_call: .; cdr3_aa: CASSYLGALDSYTF; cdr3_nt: TGTGCCAGCAGTTACCTCGGGGCTCTAGATAGCTACACCTTC
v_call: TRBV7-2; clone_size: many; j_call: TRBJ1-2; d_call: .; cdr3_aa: CASSFGGYREYGYTF; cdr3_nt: TGTGCCAGCAGCTTTGGGGGCTACAGGGAGTATGGCTACACCTTC
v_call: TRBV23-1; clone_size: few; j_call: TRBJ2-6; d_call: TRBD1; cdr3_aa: CASKFRGPGSTGANVLTF; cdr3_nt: TGCGCCAGCAAATTCAGGGGGCCAGGGTCCACTGGGGCCAACGTCCTGACTTTC
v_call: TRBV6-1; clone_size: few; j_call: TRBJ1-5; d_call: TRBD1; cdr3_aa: CASSDRTGQWSNQPQHF; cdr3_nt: TGTGCCAGCAGTGACAGGACAGGGCAATGGAGCAATCAGCCCCAGCATTTT
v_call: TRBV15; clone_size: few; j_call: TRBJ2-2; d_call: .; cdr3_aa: CATLSGGTGELFF; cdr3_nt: TGTGCCACCCTTAGTGGGGGGACCGGGGAGCTGTTTTTT